This T cell receptor beta chain derives from a study of response to subunit inactivated influenza vaccine. Per germline, CDR1 MNHNS and CDR2 SASEGT. V dropped 5 bases and J dropped 1; count of bases not matched to a gene: 5. The CDR3 consists of 16 residues. One entry per CDR3 protein, called by TCRdb with MiXCR from the RT-PCR reads. The sample carries under 850,000 distinct CDR3 sequences, approximately 17% recorded once. This sample comprised PBMCs from blood, obtained 5 days after vaccination. The J gene is TRBJ2-2, the V gene TRBV6-1, with 9 bases that match TRBD2. The clonotype originates from a man aged 50 to 60 who received an inactivated influenza vaccine. The CDR3 nucleotides are TGTGCCAGCAGTCGGGTGACTAGCGGGAACACCGGGGAGCTGTTTTTT. Translated, it gives CASSRVTSGNTGELFF.